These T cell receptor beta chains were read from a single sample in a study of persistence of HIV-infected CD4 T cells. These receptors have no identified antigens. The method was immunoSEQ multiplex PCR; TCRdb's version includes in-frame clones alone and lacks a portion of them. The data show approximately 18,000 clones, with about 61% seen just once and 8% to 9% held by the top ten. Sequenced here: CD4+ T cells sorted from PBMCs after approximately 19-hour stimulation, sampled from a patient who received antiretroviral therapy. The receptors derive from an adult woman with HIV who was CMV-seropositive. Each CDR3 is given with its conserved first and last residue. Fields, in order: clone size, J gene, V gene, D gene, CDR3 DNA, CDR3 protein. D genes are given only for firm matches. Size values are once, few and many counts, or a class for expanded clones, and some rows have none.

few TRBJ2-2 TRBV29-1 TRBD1 TGCAGCGTCCGAGTTTCGGTCACAGGGGGATACACCGGGGAGCTGTTTTTT CSVRVSVTGGYTGELFF
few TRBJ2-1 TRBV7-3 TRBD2 TGTGCCAGCAGCCCGGGACTAGCGTACAATGAGCAGTTCTTC CASSPGLAYNEQFF
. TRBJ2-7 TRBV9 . TGTGCCAGCAGCGTAGCCGACAGCTACGAGCAGTACTTC CASSVADSYEQYF
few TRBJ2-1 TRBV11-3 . TGTGCCAGCAGCAACCCGGACATGAATGAGCAGTTCTTC CASSNPDMNEQFF
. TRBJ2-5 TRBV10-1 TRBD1 TGCGCCAGCAGTGACCAGACAGGGTCGTTTGAGACCCAGTACTTC CASSDQTGSFETQYF
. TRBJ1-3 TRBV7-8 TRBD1 TGTGCCAGCAGACCGGGACAGCACTCTGGAAACACCATATATTTT CASRPGQHSGNTIYF
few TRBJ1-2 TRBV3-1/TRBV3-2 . TGTGCCAGCAGCCGAGGTAGCGGCTACACCTTC CASSRGSGYTF
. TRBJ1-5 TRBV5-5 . TGTGCCAGCAGCTTATGGGCCGCGACCAATCAGCCCCAGCATTTT CASSLWAATNQPQHF
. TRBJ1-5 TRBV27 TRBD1 TGTGCCAGCTCCGACAGGGGTGGCAATCAGCCCCAGCATTTT CASSDRGGNQPQHF
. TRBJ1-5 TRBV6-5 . TGTGCCAGCCGCGAGGGGCCCGGCAATCAGCCCCAGCATTTT CASREGPGNQPQHF
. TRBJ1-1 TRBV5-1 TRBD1 TGCGCCAGCAGCAGCGGACAGGGGAAAACTGAAGCTTTCTTT CASSSGQGKTEAFF
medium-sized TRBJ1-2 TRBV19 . TGTGCCAGTAGAATTTCGGGTCTCGATGGCTATGGCTACACCTTC CASRISGLDGYGYTF
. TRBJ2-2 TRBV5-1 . TGCGCCAGCAGCCTGACCAACCAGAACACCGGGGAGCTGTTTTTT CASSLTNQNTGELFF
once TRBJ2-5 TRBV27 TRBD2 TGTGCCAGCAGTTCCAGACTAGCTACCTACGAGACCCAGTACTTC CASSSRLATYETQYF